This T cell receptor (beta chain) was sequenced during a study of blood T cells in healthy people across ages. Overall study findings and caveats: In older individuals, TCR beta diversity per million T cells was lower, falling roughly linearly with age.

A J-beta primer mix and a sample-barcoded 5' primer were used in a second PCR of about 7 to 12 cycles. Every single cDNA molecule received a tag from a template-switch adaptor with 12 random nucleotides. A single record per CDR3 protein comes from TCRdb applying MiXCR to the 5' RACE reads. The sample holds about 1.5 million distinct CDR3 sequences, roughly 43% seen once. As regards this clonotype: The antigen is not known.

This clonotype was sampled from a woman aged 18-29 years in good health. Sequencing was done on a sample of blood.

CDR3 in DNA: TGCAGCCCAGGCGGGGGATTTGAGAACACTGAAGCTTTCTTT. Translated, it gives CSPGGGFENTEAFF. The V and J genes are TRBV29-1 and TRBJ1-1; possibly TRBD1 for D (5 bases). Per the germline V gene, CDR1 is SQVTM and CDR2 is ANQGSEA. Between the trimmed V and J ends, which lost 8 bases and 1 base, there was a span of 17 bases. This CDR3 contains 14 residues.